This TCR beta chain was observed in a study of shared clonotypes between healthy human individuals. On the study more broadly: Per donor, CD8 memory used one plate, CD8 naive used two, CD4 memory used three and CD4 naive used three.

Assay used: immunoSEQ multiplex PCR; TCRdb lists only in-frame clones, some missing. This sample has approximately 2,000,000 clones, with around 93% found just once. Study-wide results and caveats: Collection of samples was limited to blood; tissue repertoires likely differ.

The V and J ends lost 3 bases and 3 bases, in that order; junction bases with no gene match: 13. CDR1 and CDR2 (germline): ENHRY, SYGVKD. The CDR3 runs to 18 residues. Comment on this clone: Its antigen is unidentified.

CD8 cells classed as naive were CD45RO-negative and positively selected for CCR7, excluding terminally differentiated effector memory CD45RA+ cells. Sequenced sample: naive CD8+ T cells from PBMCs. This sequence was found in a man younger than 35 in good health. Some clones in this sample may be carry-over from other donors' samples. V and J are TRBV10-3 and TRBJ2-3, with 9 bases lining up with TRBD2. CDR3 coding DNA: TGTGCCATCAGTGAACCCTTCGGGACTAGCCCCTCAACAGATACGCAGTATTTT. Protein: CAISEPFGTSPSTDTQYF.